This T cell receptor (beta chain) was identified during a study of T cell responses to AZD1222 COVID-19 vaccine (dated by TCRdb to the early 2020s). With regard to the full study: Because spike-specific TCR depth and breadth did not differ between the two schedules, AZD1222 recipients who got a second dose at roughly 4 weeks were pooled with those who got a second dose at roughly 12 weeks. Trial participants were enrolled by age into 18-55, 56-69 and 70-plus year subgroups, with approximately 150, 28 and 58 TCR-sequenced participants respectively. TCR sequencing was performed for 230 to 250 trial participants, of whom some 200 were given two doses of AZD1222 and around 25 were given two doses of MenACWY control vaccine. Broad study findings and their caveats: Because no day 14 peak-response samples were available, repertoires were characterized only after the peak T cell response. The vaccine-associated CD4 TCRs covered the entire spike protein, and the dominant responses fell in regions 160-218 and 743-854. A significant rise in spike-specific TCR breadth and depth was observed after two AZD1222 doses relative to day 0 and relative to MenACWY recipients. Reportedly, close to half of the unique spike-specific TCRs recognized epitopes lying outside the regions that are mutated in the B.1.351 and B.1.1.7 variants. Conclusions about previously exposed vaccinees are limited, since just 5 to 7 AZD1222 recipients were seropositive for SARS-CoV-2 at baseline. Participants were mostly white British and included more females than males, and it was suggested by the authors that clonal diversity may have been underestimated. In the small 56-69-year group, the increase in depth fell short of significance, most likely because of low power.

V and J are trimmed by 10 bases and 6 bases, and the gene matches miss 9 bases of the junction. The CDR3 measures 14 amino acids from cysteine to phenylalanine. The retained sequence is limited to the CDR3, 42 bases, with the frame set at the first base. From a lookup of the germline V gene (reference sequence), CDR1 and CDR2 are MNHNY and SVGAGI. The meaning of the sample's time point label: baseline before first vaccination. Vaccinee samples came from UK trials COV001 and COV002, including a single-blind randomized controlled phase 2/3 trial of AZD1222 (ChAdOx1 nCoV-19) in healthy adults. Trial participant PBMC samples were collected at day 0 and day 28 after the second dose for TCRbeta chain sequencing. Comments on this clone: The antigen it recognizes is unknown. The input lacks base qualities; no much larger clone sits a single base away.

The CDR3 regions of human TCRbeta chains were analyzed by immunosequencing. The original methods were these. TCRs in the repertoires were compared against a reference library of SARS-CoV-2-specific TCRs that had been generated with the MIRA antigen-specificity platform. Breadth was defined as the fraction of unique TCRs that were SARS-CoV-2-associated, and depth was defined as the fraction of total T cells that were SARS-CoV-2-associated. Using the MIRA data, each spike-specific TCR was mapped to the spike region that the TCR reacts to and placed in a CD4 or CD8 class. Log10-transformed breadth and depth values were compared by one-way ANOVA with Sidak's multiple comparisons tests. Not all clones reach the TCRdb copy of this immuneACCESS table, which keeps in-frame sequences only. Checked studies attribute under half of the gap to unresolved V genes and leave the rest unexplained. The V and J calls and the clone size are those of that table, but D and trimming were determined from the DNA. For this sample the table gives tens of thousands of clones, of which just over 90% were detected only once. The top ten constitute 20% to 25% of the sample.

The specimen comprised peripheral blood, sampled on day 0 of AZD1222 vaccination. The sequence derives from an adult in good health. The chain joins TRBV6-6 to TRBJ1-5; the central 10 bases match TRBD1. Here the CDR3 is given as CATLGTGDTQPQHF. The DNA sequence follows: TGTGCCACTTTAGGGACAGGGGATACTCAGCCCCAGCATTTT.